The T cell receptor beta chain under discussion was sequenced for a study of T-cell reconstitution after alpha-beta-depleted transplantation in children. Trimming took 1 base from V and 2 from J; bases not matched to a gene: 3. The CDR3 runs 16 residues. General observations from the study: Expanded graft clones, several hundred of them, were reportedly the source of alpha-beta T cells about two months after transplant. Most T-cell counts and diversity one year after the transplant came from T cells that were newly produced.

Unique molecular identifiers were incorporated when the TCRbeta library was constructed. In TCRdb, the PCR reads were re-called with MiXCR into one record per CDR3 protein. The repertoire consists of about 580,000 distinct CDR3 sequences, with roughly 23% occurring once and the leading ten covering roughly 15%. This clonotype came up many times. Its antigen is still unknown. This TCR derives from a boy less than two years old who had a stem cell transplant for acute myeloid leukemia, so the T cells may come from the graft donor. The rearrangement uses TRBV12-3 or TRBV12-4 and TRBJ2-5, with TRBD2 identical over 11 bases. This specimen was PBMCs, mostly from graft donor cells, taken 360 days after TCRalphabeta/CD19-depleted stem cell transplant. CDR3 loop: CASSLETSGVQETQYF. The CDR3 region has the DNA TGTGCCAGCAGTTTAGAGACTAGCGGGGTACAAGAGACCCAGTACTTC.